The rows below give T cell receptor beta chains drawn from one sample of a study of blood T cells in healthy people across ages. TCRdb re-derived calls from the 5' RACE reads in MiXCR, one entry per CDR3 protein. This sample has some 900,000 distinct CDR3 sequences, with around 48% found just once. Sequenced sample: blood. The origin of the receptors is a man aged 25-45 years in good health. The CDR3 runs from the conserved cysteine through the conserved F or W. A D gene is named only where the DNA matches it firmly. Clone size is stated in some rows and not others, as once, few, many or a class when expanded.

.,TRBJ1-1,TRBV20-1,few,CSATDRGTEAFF,TGCAGTGCTACCGATCGCGGGACTGAAGCTTTCTTT
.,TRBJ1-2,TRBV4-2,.,CASSQDDQGSLYGYTF,TGTGCCAGCAGCCAAGATGACCAGGGAAGCCTCTATGGCTACACCTTC
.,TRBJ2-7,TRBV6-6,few,CATQGYEQYF,TGTGCCACACAGGGCTACGAGCAGTACTTC
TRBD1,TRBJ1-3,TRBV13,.,CASSITPPGTGRGNTIYF,TGTGCCAGCAGCATTACTCCTCCCGGGACAGGGAGAGGAAACACCATATATTTT
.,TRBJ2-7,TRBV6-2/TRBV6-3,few,CASSYKSSYEQYF,TGTGCCAGCAGTTACAAGAGTTCCTACGAGCAGTACTTC
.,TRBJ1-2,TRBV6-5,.,CASSYGAGLYGYTF,TGTGCCAGCAGTTACGGGGCAGGGCTATATGGCTACACCTTC
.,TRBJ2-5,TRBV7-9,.,CASSPRQGVDQETQYF,TGTGCCAGCAGCCCTCGCCAGGGCGTGGACCAAGAGACCCAGTACTTC
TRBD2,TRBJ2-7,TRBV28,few,CASSLKGLATLKEQYF,TGTGCCAGCAGTTTGAAGGGACTAGCAACTCTTAAGGAGCAGTACTTC
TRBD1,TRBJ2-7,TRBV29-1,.,CSIEDFYRGKPEQYF,TGCAGCATTGAAGATTTTTACAGGGGGAAACCCGAGCAGTACTTC
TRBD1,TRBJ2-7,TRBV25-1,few,CASSGFGTGGDAGYEQYF,TGTGCCAGCAGTGGCTTCGGGACAGGGGGCGATGCGGGCTACGAGCAGTACTTC
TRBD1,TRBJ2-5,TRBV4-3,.,CASSQDRGPETQYF,TGTGCCAGCAGTCAGGACAGGGGGCCTGAGACCCAGTACTTC
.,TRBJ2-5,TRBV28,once,CASVPGIQETQYF,TGTGCCAGCGTTCCGGGTATTCAAGAGACCCAGTACTTC
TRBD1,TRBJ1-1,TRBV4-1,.,CASSQEGQGEAFF,TGCGCCAGCAGCCAGGAAGGACAGGGTGAAGCTTTCTTT
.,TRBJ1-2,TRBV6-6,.,CASSPVWGYTF,TGTGCCAGCAGCCCCGTTTGGGGCTACACCTTC
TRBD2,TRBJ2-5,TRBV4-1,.,CASSQDSQASGGETQYF,TGCGCCAGCAGCCAAGATTCTCAAGCTAGCGGGGGAGAGACCCAGTACTTC
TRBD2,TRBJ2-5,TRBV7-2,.,CASSPQTSGGQETQYF,TGTGCCAGCAGCCCCCAGACTAGCGGGGGTCAAGAGACCCAGTACTTC
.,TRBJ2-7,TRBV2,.,CASSRQGHLKQYF,TGTGCCAGCAGTCGGCAGGGACACCTCAAGCAGTACTTC
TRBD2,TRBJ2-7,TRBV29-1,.,CSVGSGAVEQYF,TGCAGCGTTGGCAGCGGGGCTGTCGAGCAGTACTTC
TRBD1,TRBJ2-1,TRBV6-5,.,CASSDRQGTDEQFF,TGTGCCAGCAGTGACCGACAGGGCACCGATGAGCAGTTCTTC
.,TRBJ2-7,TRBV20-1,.,CTTGDHEQYF,TGCACCACCGGGGACCACGAGCAGTACTTC
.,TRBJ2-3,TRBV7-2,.,CASSPVHTDTQYF,TGTGCCAGCAGCCCAGTTCACACAGATACGCAGTATTTT
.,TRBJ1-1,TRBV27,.,CASSSPTGVEAFF,TGTGCCAGCAGTTCTCCGACCGGGGTTGAAGCTTTCTTT
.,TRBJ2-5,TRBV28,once,CASSLGEFLGETQYF,TGTGCCAGCAGTTTAGGGGAATTCCTGGGGGAGACCCAGTACTTC
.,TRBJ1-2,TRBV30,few,CAWSVQAYGYTF,TGTGCCTGGAGTGTGCAGGCCTATGGCTACACCTTC
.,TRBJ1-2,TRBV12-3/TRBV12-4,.,CASSFTDNYGYTF,TGTGCCAGCAGTTTCACAGACAACTATGGCTACACCTTC
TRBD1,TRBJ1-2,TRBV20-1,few,CSARAGGTAFSYGYTF,TGCAGTGCTAGAGCTGGGGGGACAGCCTTCTCCTATGGCTACACCTTC
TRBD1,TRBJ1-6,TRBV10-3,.,CAIKIQGDSNSPLHF,TGTGCCATCAAGATACAGGGGGACTCTAATTCACCCCTCCACTTT
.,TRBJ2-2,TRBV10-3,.,CAISRVRDNTGELFF,TGTGCCATCAGTCGGGTCCGGGACAACACCGGGGAGCTGTTTTTT
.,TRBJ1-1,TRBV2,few,CASSGVWASGGEAFF,TGTGCCAGCAGTGGGGTTTGGGCCTCCGGGGGTGAAGCTTTCTTT
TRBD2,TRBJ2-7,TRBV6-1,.,CASSEGGSYSYEQYF,TGTGCCAGCAGTGAAGGCGGGAGTTACTCCTACGAGCAGTACTTC
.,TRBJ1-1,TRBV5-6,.,CASSNAQRGMNTEAFF,TGTGCCAGCAGCAACGCCCAGAGGGGTATGAACACTGAAGCTTTCTTT
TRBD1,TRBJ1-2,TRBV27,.,CASSLTGGISNYGYTF,TGTGCCAGCAGTTTGACAGGGGGCATTTCTAACTATGGCTACACCTTC
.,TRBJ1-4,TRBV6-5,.,CASSSGRGKLFF,TGTGCCAGCAGTAGCGGGAGGGGAAAACTGTTTTTT
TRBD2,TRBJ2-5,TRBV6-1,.,CASNGGGAVETQYF,TGTGCCAGCAACGGCGGGGGGGCCGTCGAGACCCAGTACTTC
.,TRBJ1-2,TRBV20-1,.,CSAEASHGEGYYGYTF,TGCAGTGCAGAAGCAAGCCACGGGGAAGGCTACTATGGCTACACCTTC
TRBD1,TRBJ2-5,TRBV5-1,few,CASSLDGTGETQYF,TGCGCCAGCAGCTTGGATGGGACAGGAGAGACCCAGTACTTC
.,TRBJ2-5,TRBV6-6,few,CASSYSAGAYQETQYF,TGTGCCAGCAGTTACTCGGCAGGGGCGTACCAAGAGACCCAGTACTTC
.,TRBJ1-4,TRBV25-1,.,CASSESSRTEKLFF,TGTGCCAGCAGTGAATCGTCCAGGACGGAAAAACTGTTTTTT
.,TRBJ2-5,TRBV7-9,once,CASSLAPIGGETQYF,TGTGCCAGCAGCTTAGCCCCCATAGGCGGAGAGACCCAGTACTTC
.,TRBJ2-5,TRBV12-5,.,CASGLMDSETQYF,TGTGCTAGTGGTTTGATGGATTCGGAGACCCAGTACTTC
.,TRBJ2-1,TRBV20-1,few,CSATNRGGGQYNEQFF,TGCAGTGCTACTAACAGGGGAGGTGGTCAATACAATGAGCAGTTCTTC
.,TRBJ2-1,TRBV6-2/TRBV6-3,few,CASSNSLGQFF,TGTGCCAGCAGTAACTCATTGGGGCAGTTCTTC
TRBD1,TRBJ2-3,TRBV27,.,CASSYIDRGRDSDTQYF,TGTGCCAGCAGTTATATCGACAGGGGGAGAGATTCAGATACGCAGTATTTT
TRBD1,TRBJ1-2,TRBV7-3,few,CASRSGQGLIYGYTF,TGTGCCAGCAGGTCTGGACAGGGGTTGATCTATGGCTACACCTTC
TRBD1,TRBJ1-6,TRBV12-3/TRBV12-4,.,CASSGGGTGGYNSPLHF,TGTGCCAGCAGTGGTGGGGGGACAGGGGGCTATAATTCACCCCTCCACTTT
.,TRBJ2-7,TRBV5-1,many,CASSSGTLTEQYF,TGCGCCAGCAGCTCCGGGACCTTAACCGAGCAGTACTTC
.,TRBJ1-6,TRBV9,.,CASSVGGNEVNSPLHF,TGTGCCAGCAGCGTAGGGGGAAACGAAGTAAATTCACCCCTCCACTTT
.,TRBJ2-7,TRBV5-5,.,CASSLEGNYEQYF,TGTGCCAGCAGCTTGGAAGGGAACTACGAGCAGTACTTC
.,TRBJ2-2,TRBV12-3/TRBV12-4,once,CASRPGGGLGKETGELFF,TGTGCCAGCAGACCAGGGGGGGGCCTGGGGAAGGAAACCGGGGAGCTGTTTTTT